A selection of T cell receptor beta chains follows, all from one sample in a study of blood T cell repertoires in COVID-19. The repertoire was sequenced with immunoSEQ multiplex PCR; TCRdb's copy has only in-frame clones and lacks some. The data contain about 330,000 clones, 87% of them seen just once; the ten biggest clones take up about 5.2%. The sample was PBMCs or T cells enriched from blood (not recorded which). The receptors stem from a woman aged 25 to 39 who had recovered from COVID-19. The CDR3 runs from the conserved cysteine through the conserved F or W. A D gene is named only where the DNA matches it firmly. Rows may omit the clone size; those that give it use once, few, many or a size class.

v_call	d_call	clone_size	j_call	cdr3_nt	cdr3_aa
TRBV4-1	-	once	TRBJ2-7	TGCGCCAGCAGCCAAGACACGGAGGACCTCGAGCAGTACTTC	CASSQDTEDLEQYF
TRBV24-1	TRBD1	-	TRBJ2-1	TGTGCCACCAGTGATGTACAGGGGCCTGAGCAGTTCTTC	CATSDVQGPEQFF
TRBV7-6	-	-	TRBJ2-5	TGTGCCAGCAGCTTAGCACCTCCGGCTACAGGGATCCGAGAGACCCAGTACTTC	CASSLAPPATGIRETQYF
TRBV5-1	-	-	TRBJ2-5	TGCGCCAGCAGCTTGGGGGCGACGCAGGTTGGGGAGACCCAGTACTTC	CASSLGATQVGETQYF
TRBV28	-	-	TRBJ2-7	TGTGCCAGCAGCATACAGACCTCCTCCTACGAGCAGTACTTC	CASSIQTSSYEQYF
TRBV30	-	-	TRBJ1-2	TGTGCCCGAAGGGGGACCAACTATGGCTACACCTTC	CARRGTNYGYTF
TRBV2	-	-	TRBJ2-3	TGTGCCAGCAGAAGACAGCCGATTACAGATACGCAGTATTTT	CASRRQPITDTQYF
TRBV5-6	TRBD1	-	TRBJ1-1	TGTGCCAGCAGCCCGGACAGGGCGAACACTGAAGCTTTCTTT	CASSPDRANTEAFF
TRBV10-3	-	-	TRBJ2-7	TGTGCCATCAGGCCTGGCCCGGAGAGCTCCTACGAGCAGTACTTC	CAIRPGPESSYEQYF
TRBV30	TRBD1	-	TRBJ1-6	TGTGCCTGGAACCACAGGGGACGCGGTTCACCCCTCCACTTT	CAWNHRGRGSPLHF
TRBV7-2	-	-	TRBJ1-2	TGTGCCAGCAACCAGCCAAGGACAGAAAACTATGGCTACACCTTC	CASNQPRTENYGYTF
TRBV7-2	TRBD2	-	TRBJ2-3	TGTGCCAGCAGCTTAGGGCTAGCGGGGGGAATGACAGATACGCAGTATTTT	CASSLGLAGGMTDTQYF
TRBV30	-	-	TRBJ1-1	TGTGCCTGCTTACCGGGTCTCACTCGGAACACTGAAGCTTTCTTT	CACLPGLTRNTEAFF
TRBV7-6	TRBD1	-	TRBJ2-7	TGTGCCAGCAGCCCATTAAGACAGGGCGCATACGAGCAGTACTTC	CASSPLRQGAYEQYF
TRBV7-9	-	-	TRBJ1-6	TGTGCCAGCAGCTTCGGGGGCTCCTATAATTCACCCCTCCACTTT	CASSFGGSYNSPLHF
TRBV4-1	-	-	TRBJ1-5	TGCGCCAGCAGCCACGCGACCGGGACAATAGATCAGCCCCAGCATTTT	CASSHATGTIDQPQHF
TRBV9	-	-	TRBJ1-3	TGTGCCAGCAGCCTTTCGGGGGCTGGAAACACCATATATTTT	CASSLSGAGNTIYF
TRBV5-1	TRBD2	-	TRBJ2-3	TGCGCCAGCAGCTATAGCGGGGGCACAAGCACAGATACGCAGTATTTT	CASSYSGGTSTDTQYF
TRBV5-1	TRBD1	-	TRBJ2-2	TGCGCCAGCGGGACAGGGAGCAGCGGGGAGCTGTTTTTT	CASGTGSSGELFF
TRBV5-1	TRBD1	-	TRBJ1-2	TGCGCCAGCAGCTCAGGGGGTACGGGGAGAAATTATGGCTACACCTTC	CASSSGGTGRNYGYTF
TRBV9	-	-	TRBJ2-3	TGTGCCAGCAGCCAAACAGGCATGGCAGATACGCAGTATTTT	CASSQTGMADTQYF
TRBV28	-	-	TRBJ1-6	TGTGCCAGCAGTCCGATCCAGGGGATCTATAATTCACCCCTCCACTTT	CASSPIQGIYNSPLHF
TRBV11-2	TRBD2	-	TRBJ2-3	TGTGCCAGCAGCTTACAACGAGCGGGGGGGCATCCAGATACGCAGTATTTT	CASSLQRAGGHPDTQYF
TRBV27	-	few	TRBJ2-1	TGTGCCAGCACCCGGAGCGGCTACAATGAGCAGTTCTTC	CASTRSGYNEQFF
TRBV7-9	TRBD1	-	TRBJ1-2	TGTGCCAGCAGCTACGGACAGGGGGCATCTAACTATGGCTACACCTTC	CASSYGQGASNYGYTF
TRBV6-5	TRBD1	-	TRBJ1-1	TGTGCCAGCAGTTACGGGACAGGGGGTAACACTGAAGCTTTCTTT	CASSYGTGGNTEAFF
TRBV5-1	-	-	TRBJ1-1	TGCGCCAGCAGCTTGTCGACGGGCACTGAAGCTTTCTTT	CASSLSTGTEAFF
TRBV24-1	-	-	TRBJ2-1	TGTGCCACCAGTGATTTCCGAGGAGTAGGTGCGGGTGAGCAGTTCTTC	CATSDFRGVGAGEQFF
TRBV29-1	TRBD1	-	TRBJ2-7	TGCAGCGTTCAGTTGACAGGGGGCTACGAGCAGTACTTC	CSVQLTGGYEQYF
TRBV28	-	-	TRBJ1-2	TGTGCCAGCAGCTTACCAACCCAGATAAACTATGGCTACACCTTC	CASSLPTQINYGYTF
TRBV7-6	TRBD1	few	TRBJ1-1	TGTGCCAGCAGCTCCGGGACAGGGGGCACTGAAGCTTTCTTT	CASSSGTGGTEAFF
TRBV19	-	-	TRBJ2-7	TGTGCCAGTAGTATAACGACAGGCGGCTATAACGAGCAGTACTTC	CASSITTGGYNEQYF
TRBV29-1	TRBD1	once	TRBJ1-2	TGCAGCGTTGAAGTCGACAGGGGTCAAGGCTACACCTTC	CSVEVDRGQGYTF
TRBV7-9	-	-	TRBJ1-2	TGTGCCAGCAGCTTAGCTAGGCCAGTGGTTTCAGGCTATGGCTACACCTTC	CASSLARPVVSGYGYTF
TRBV4-1	-	-	TRBJ2-1	TGCGCCAGCAGCCAAGATTGGAGGACCTCCTACAATGAGCAGTTCTTC	CASSQDWRTSYNEQFF
TRBV5-1	TRBD1	-	TRBJ1-1	TGCGCCAGCAGCTGGGGACAGGAGAACACTGAAGCTTTCTTT	CASSWGQENTEAFF
TRBV19	-	-	TRBJ1-1	TGTGCCAGTAGTATCCCAGGGATTAACACTGAAGCTTTCTTT	CASSIPGINTEAFF
TRBV4-1	-	once	TRBJ2-5	TGCGCCAGCAGCCCTCGGACAAGGGGGGAGACCCAGTACTTC	CASSPRTRGETQYF
TRBV5-6	-	-	TRBJ2-7	TGTGCCAGCAGCTGGGTTGGCGGGCGGGGCTACGAGCAGTACTTC	CASSWVGGRGYEQYF
TRBV29-1	TRBD1	-	TRBJ1-2	TGCAGCGTTCATAGCCCCTCGACAGGGAACTATGGCTACACCTTC	CSVHSPSTGNYGYTF
TRBV7-6	TRBD2	once	TRBJ2-5	TGTGCCAGCAGCCACTGGGTAGCGGGGACCGTAGAGACCCAGTACTTC	CASSHWVAGTVETQYF
TRBV7-2	TRBD1	-	TRBJ2-3	TGTGCCAGCAGCTTAGCCCCTACAGGGGGGCTTAGCACAGATACGCAGTATTTT	CASSLAPTGGLSTDTQYF
TRBV7-2	TRBD2	-	TRBJ2-5	TGTGCCAGCAGCTTGCGGGGGGGCCGGGAGACCCAGTACTTC	CASSLRGGRETQYF
TRBV7-2	-	-	TRBJ2-7	TGTGCCAGCAGCTTATTTCAGGGCCCCTCCTACGAGCAGTACTTC	CASSLFQGPSYEQYF
TRBV4-2	TRBD2	once	TRBJ2-7	TGTGCCAGCAGCCAAGAGCCAGCGGGGGGGAGCTCCTACGAGCAGTACTTC	CASSQEPAGGSSYEQYF
TRBV11-2	-	-	TRBJ1-2	TGTGCCAGCAGCTTGGGGCGGAGTATCGACTATGGCTACACCTTC	CASSLGRSIDYGYTF
TRBV7-6	-	-	TRBJ1-6	TGTGCCAGCAGCTTAGATTTCTCCTCACCCCTCCACTTT	CASSLDFSSPLHF
TRBV5-4	-	-	TRBJ2-7	TGTGCCAGCAGCCACCTGACAGGTTCCTACGAGCAGTACTTC	CASSHLTGSYEQYF